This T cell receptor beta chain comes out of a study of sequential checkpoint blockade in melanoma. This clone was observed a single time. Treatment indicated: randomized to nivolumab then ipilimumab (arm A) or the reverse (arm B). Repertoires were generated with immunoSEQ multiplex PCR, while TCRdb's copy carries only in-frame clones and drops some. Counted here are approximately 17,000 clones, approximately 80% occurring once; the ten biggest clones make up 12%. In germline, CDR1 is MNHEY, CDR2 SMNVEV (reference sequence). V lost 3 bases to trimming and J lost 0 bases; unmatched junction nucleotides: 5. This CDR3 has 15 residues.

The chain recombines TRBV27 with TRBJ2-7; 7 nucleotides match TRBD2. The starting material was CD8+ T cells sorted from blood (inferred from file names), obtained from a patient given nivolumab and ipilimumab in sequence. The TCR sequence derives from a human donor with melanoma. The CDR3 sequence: CASSFLGGSSYEQYF. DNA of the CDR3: TGTGCCAGCAGTTTTTTGGGGGGGAGCTCCTACGAGCAGTACTTC.